These 9 T cell receptor beta chains originate from one sample sequenced in a study of blood T cell repertoires in COVID-19. The data were produced by immunoSEQ multiplex PCR, yet TCRdb's version contains in-frame clones alone and is incomplete. The table has around 56,000 clones, more than 80% seen once. Material for sequencing was peripheral blood. All receptors derive from a human donor in a cohort sampled during active COVID-19.

J is TRBJ2-5 and V is TRBV5-6; D may be TRBD2 (6 bases). Looked up from germline, CDR1 is SGHDT and CDR2 is YYEEEE. The CDR3 covers 15 residues. The V end lost 6 bases, the J end lost 0 bases, and 15 bases lay between the germline ends. CDR3 sequence: CASTIISGYQETQYF. The CDR3 coding sequence is TGTGCCAGCACCATAATTAGCGGCTACCAAGAGACCCAGTACTTC.

The gene calls are TRBV3-1 (or the pseudogene TRBV3-2) and TRBJ1-4; 7 bases align to TRBD1. The trim removed 0 bases at V and 8 bases at J, leaving 6 bases unmatched. This CDR3 has 15 amino acids. CDR1 and CDR2 (germline): LGHDT, YNNKEL (reference sequence). CDR3 sequence reads: CASSQEGQRKEKLFF. The DNA of the CDR3 is TGTGCCAGCAGCCAAGAGGGACAGCGGAAGGAAAAACTGTTTTTT.

The rearrangement joins TRBV5-4 to TRBJ2-1; possibly TRBD2 for D (6 bases). CDR1 and CDR2 from the germline V gene are SGHNT and YYREEE (reference sequence). CDR3 size: 14 residues. The V and J ends lost 1 base and 7 bases respectively, with 12 bases between them. The CDR3 protein is CASSLPGGENEQFF. The CDR3 coding sequence is TGTGCCAGCAGCTTGCCCGGGGGAGAAAATGAGCAGTTCTTC.

The genes are TRBV6-5 and TRBJ1-1; 9 bases line up with TRBD1. Losses at the gene ends were 5 bases for V and 7 bases for J; bases not matched to a gene: 8. Germline CDR1 is MNHEY and CDR2 is SVGAGI. The CDR3 has 14 residues. CDR3 nucleotide sequence: TGTGCCAGCAGTCTACAGGGGGCGTCGGGTGAAGCTTTCTTT. Protein sequence: CASSLQGASGEAFF.

The V and J genes are TRBV21-1 and TRBJ2-7; the D call TRBD1 from the table was never checked on the DNA. TRBV21-1 is a pseudogene. This CDR3 is 14 amino acids long. The CDR3, as DNA: TGTGCCAGCAGCAAATCTTCCAGGGTCGGAGAGCAGTACTTC. It specifies CASSKSSRVGEQYF.

J is TRBJ1-2 and V is TRBV5-1; 8 bases match TRBD1. CDR3 length: 16 residues. CDR1 is SGHRS and CDR2 is YFSETQ in the germline V gene. Unmatched junction bases numbered 12, after V lost 4 bases and J lost 4 bases. The CDR3 loop reads CASSRGQESPSYGYTF. Written as DNA, the CDR3 is TGCGCCAGCAGCAGGGGACAGGAGAGCCCCTCCTATGGCTACACCTTC.

The genes are TRBV6-2 or TRBV6-3 and TRBJ2-5, with 9 nucleotides matching TRBD2. Trimming cost V 2 bases and J 5 bases; bases outside gene matches: 6. Per germline, CDR1 MNHEY and CDR2 SVGEGT. This CDR3 is built from 15 residues. The CDR3 region has the DNA TGTGCCAGCAGTTACCTGCGGGGGGGGCGGGAGACCCAGTACTTC. The encoded protein is CASSYLRGGRETQYF.

The rearrangement links TRBV5-4 to TRBJ2-3; D gene uncertain. Germline V CDR1 and CDR2: SGHNT, YYREEE (reference sequence). CDR3 size: 15 residues. V was pared by 0 bases and J by 0 bases, with 8 bases between. CDR3 DNA sequence: TGTGCCAGCAGCTTGGGTGGCCCGAGCACAGATACGCAGTATTTT. Encoded protein: CASSLGGPSTDTQYF.

The chain is built from TRBV4-2 and TRBJ1-4, with D perhaps matching TRBD1 (5 bases). Germline CDR1 LGHNA, CDR2 YNFKEQ. Trimming left V 0 bases short and J 0 bases short, with 11 bases between. The CDR3 length is 17 residues. CDR3 protein: CASSQDDQGATNEKLFF. CDR3 bases: TGTGCCAGCAGCCAAGATGACCAAGGGGCAACTAATGAAAAACTGTTTTTT.